This T cell receptor beta chain was identified in a study of response to subunit inactivated influenza vaccine. MiXCR, run by TCRdb on the RT-PCR reads, gives a single entry per CDR3 protein. Of roughly 620,000 distinct CDR3 sequences in the sample, approximately 10% were seen once. Whole-study results and caveats: It was suggested by the authors that few new T cells are recruited by each seasonal influenza vaccination.

CDR1 MNHEY and CDR2 SVGAGI come from the germline V gene. This CDR3 is built from 16 residues. V was pared by 0 bases and J by 2 bases, with 5 bases of the junction left unmatched. This clonotype has just a few counts. Its antigen is currently unknown. The sample also formed part of further work on T cells expressing NK-cell markers. In that study: 5'RACE template switching with UMIs generated TCR beta cDNA. Obtained from sorted CD3+CD56+NKG2C+, CD3+CD56+NKG2C- and CD3+CD56-NKG2C+ T cells were the TCR beta repertoires. Sorting of alpha-beta TCR T cells alone was achieved in several experiments with an anti-gamma-delta TCR antibody.

The TCR sequence derives from a man aged 45-65 years who received an inactivated influenza vaccine. Sequences were derived from PBMCs from blood, sampled on the day of vaccination. The gene calls are TRBV6-5 and TRBJ2-5; TRBD1 agrees at 8 bases. CDR3 residues: CASSYSLGTGQETQYF. The CDR3 region has the DNA TGTGCCAGCAGTTACTCCCTAGGGACAGGTCAAGAGACCCAGTACTTC.